Detailed here is one T cell receptor (beta chain). This specimen comes from a study of kidney transplant recipient with SARS-CoV-2 infection. Germline lookup yields CDR1 LNHDA and CDR2 SQIVND (reference sequence). The CDR3 covers 14 residues. The V end was cut by 4 bases, the J end by 5 bases, with 14 bases between. In TCRdb, the reads were re-called with MiXCR into one record per CDR3 protein. The top ten clones hold under 7.5% of a sample with 200,000 to 300,000 distinct CDR3 sequences, about 30% of them seen once. V gene TRBV19 combines with J gene TRBJ2-5; D is perhaps TRBD1 (6 bases). The receptor comes from a male patient aged 25-45 years who had COVID-19 and was a kidney transplant recipient. Some T cells may be graft donor cells. Sequences were derived from a blood sample, sampled at baseline and around day 110 from a kidney transplant recipient. The CDR3 DNA is TGTGCCAGTAGTAGAGGTGACAGGTTTGAGACCCAGTACTTC. Protein sequence: CASSRGDRFETQYF.